This T cell receptor beta chain was sequenced in a study of CD8 T cells in ankylosing spondylitis. General study findings and limits: One TCR beta motif, made up of under ten highly homologous variants, appeared characteristic of ankylosing spondylitis blood.

Trimming took off 10 bases at V and 5 bases at J, with 17 bases between the two ends. Germline CDR1 reads MNHEY; CDR2 reads SVGEGT. The CDR3 is 14 residues long. This clonotype turned up a few times. The antigen remains undetermined. Each CDR3 protein is one row after TCRdb ran MiXCR on the 5' RACE reads. The table has approximately 400,000 distinct CDR3 sequences, roughly 27% seen once. The sequence was collected from a male donor with ankylosing spondylitis. What was sequenced was blood, either unsorted or a sorted T cell fraction (not recorded which). The chain uses TRBV6-2 or TRBV6-3 and TRBJ2-2, with a possible D match to TRBD1 (5 bases). In nucleotides, the CDR3 is TGTGCCACCTCCGGGCAGGGTGAGACCGGGGAGCTGTTTTTT. Amino acid sequence: CATSGQGETGELFF.